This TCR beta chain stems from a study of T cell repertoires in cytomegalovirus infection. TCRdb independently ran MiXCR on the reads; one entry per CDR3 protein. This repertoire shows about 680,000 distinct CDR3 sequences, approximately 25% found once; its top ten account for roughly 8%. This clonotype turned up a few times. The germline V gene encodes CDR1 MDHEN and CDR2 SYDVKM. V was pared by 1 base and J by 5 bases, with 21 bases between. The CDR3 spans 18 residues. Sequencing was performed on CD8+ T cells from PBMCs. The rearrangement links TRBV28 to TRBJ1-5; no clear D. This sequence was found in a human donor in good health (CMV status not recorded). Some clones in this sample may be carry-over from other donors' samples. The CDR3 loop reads CASSLLLPGRASDQPQHF. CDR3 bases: TGTGCCAGCAGTTTATTACTCCCGGGTAGGGCTAGTGATCAGCCCCAGCATTTT.